The 20 T cell receptor beta chains listed next were all sequenced from one sample in a study of cytomegalovirus exposure and HLA in healthy donors. 13 Jbeta primers and 60 Vbeta primers were used for the PCR. Data came from immunoSEQ multiplex PCR; TCRdb stores just in-frame clones and leaves some out. The sample has about 73,000 clones, 60% to 85% seen once. Sample: PBMCs. The source of these receptors is a man in his 70s in good health and CMV-seronegative.

The chain joins TRBV5-8 to TRBJ1-1, with D possibly matching TRBD1 (6 bases). Trimming took 5 bases from V and 3 from J, leaving 14 bases between them. This CDR3 is 14 amino acids long. Germline-derived CDR1 and CDR2 are SGHTS and YDEGEE. CDR3 coding DNA: TGTGCCAGCAGAACTGGACAGCTATACACTGAAGCTTTCTTT. It encodes CASRTGQLYTEAFF.

This chain links TRBV9 with TRBJ2-3; the D gene is possibly TRBD1 (6 bases). The V end lost 0 bases, the J end lost 2 bases, and 16 bases lay between the germline ends. CDR1 is SGDLS, CDR2 YYNGEE, per germline. The CDR3 spans 17 residues. CDR3 coding DNA: TGTGCCAGCAGCGTAGGGCAAGGCAGGGGAGTCACAGATACGCAGTATTTT. Translated, it gives CASSVGQGRGVTDTQYF. The full variable domain, its missing parts supplied by reference TRBV9 and TRBJ2-3, is DSGVTQTPKHLITATGQRVTLRCSPRSGDLSVYWYQQSLDQGLQFLIQYYNGEERAKGNILERFSAQQFPDLHSELNLSSLELGDSALYFCASSVGQGRGVTDTQYFGPGTRLTVL.

This chain joins TRBV19 and TRBJ2-5; 9 bases map to TRBD2. Losses at the gene ends were 0 bases for V and 4 bases for J; bases not matched to a gene: 6. The CDR3 is made up of 16 amino acids. CDR1 LNHDA and CDR2 SQIVND come from the germline V gene (reference sequence). CDR3 coding DNA: TGTGCCAGTAGTATAGAGGCGGGGGGGCCAAGAGAGACCCAGTACTTC. This codes for CASSIEAGGPRETQYF.

V and J are TRBV5-1 and TRBJ2-1; the match to TRBD2 covers 13 bases. This CDR3 has 15 amino acids. Germline V CDR1 and CDR2: SGHRS, YFSETQ. V was clipped by 2 bases and J by 7 bases; unmatched bases: 3. The CDR3 sequence is CASSLLAGGYNEQFF. As DNA, the CDR3 is TGCGCCAGCAGCTTACTAGCGGGGGGGTATAATGAGCAGTTCTTC.

This clone was observed a few times. The CDR3 DNA follows: TGTGCCAGCAGCTTGAGCAATGAGCAGTTCTTC. Protein sequence: CASSLSNEQFF. This rearrangement joins TRBV7-9 to TRBJ2-1, with no clear D. Germline loops: CDR1 SEHNR, CDR2 FQNEAQ (reference sequence). The V and J ends lost 3 bases and 6 bases respectively, with 3 bases between them. CDR3 length: 11 amino acids. Full variable domain (outside the CDR3, taken from reference TRBV7-9 and TRBJ2-1): DTGVSQNPRHKITKRGQNVTFRCDPISEHNRLYWYRQTLGQGPEFLTYFQNEAQLEKSRLLSDRFSAERPKGSFSTLEIQRTEQGDSAMYLCASSLSNEQFFGPGTRLTVL.

This rearrangement joins TRBV30 to TRBJ2-7; possibly TRBD2 for D (5 bases). V was trimmed by 5 bases and J by 3 bases, leaving 11 bases between them. In germline, CDR1 is GTSNPN, CDR2 SVGIG (reference sequence). This CDR3 has 12 amino acids. The CDR3 reads CAWGKAGYEQYF. The CDR3 nucleotides are TGTGCCTGGGGGAAGGCGGGCTACGAGCAGTACTTC.

Comments on this clone: A junction end diverges from the germline sequence, so it may reflect a read error. This chain links TRBV5-6 with TRBJ2-7; 12 nucleotides align to TRBD2. The germline CDR1 and CDR2 sequences are SGHDT and YYEEEE. This CDR3 region has 18 residues. This CDR3 is CASSSLKRLAGVSHEQYF. The CDR3 DNA reads as TGTGCCAGCAGCTCCTTAAAAAGACTAGCGGGAGTCTCCCACGAGCAGTACTTC.

The genes are TRBV18 and TRBJ2-3; 8 nucleotides match TRBD2. Looked up from germline, CDR1 is KGHSH and CDR2 is LQKENI. The CDR3 extends over 12 amino acids. With 4 bases clipped from V and 6 bases from J, the junction kept 0 bases outside the gene matches. The CDR3 DNA is TGTGCCAGCTCACGACTAGCGGATACGCAGTATTTT. As protein: CASSRLADTQYF.

This rearrangement joins TRBV7-2 to TRBJ2-5; maybe TRBD2 (6 bases). The J call is doubtful: the DNA matches TRBJ2-7 better. CDR1 SGHTA and CDR2 FQGNSA come from the germline V gene. The CDR3 covers 15 residues. The CDR3 DNA follows: TGTGCCAGCAGCTTAGGGGCGGGGAACCCCTACGAGCAGTACTTC. The encoded protein is CASSLGAGNPYEQYF.

There are a few counts of this clone. The CDR3, as DNA: TGTGCCAGCAGCTTTGGCGACAGAGCTAATGAAAAACTGTTTTTT. Translating it yields CASSFGDRANEKLFF. The J gene is TRBJ1-4, the V gene TRBV5-8; weak D call: TRBD1 (5 bases). CDR1 and CDR2 from the germline V gene are SGHTS and YDEGEE. V was pared by 2 bases and J by 3 bases, with 11 bases between. The CDR3 contains 15 residues.

This chain joins TRBV6-6 and TRBJ1-2, with D possibly TRBD1 on 6 matching bases. This CDR3 has 13 amino acids. The V end lost 7 bases, the J end lost 4 bases, and 13 bases lay between the germline ends. Germline CDR1 MNHNY, CDR2 SVGAGI (reference sequence). The CDR3 coding sequence is TGTGCCAGCACCCAACAGGGTAGCTATGGCTACACCTTC. This encodes CASTQQGSYGYTF.

The chain links TRBV7-9 to TRBJ1-1, with D hard to call. Germline V gives CDR1 SEHNR, CDR2 FQNEAQ (reference sequence). V was shortened by 1 base and J by 1 base, with 10 bases between the two germline ends. The CDR3 covers 15 residues. The CDR3 loop reads CASSLGAGTNTEAFF. In nucleotides, the CDR3 is TGTGCCAGCAGCTTAGGGGCAGGAACGAACACTGAAGCTTTCTTT.

The chain links TRBV9 to TRBJ2-1, with 10 bases that match TRBD2. This CDR3 contains 15 residues. Trimming took 1 base from V and 6 from J; bases not matched to a gene: 4. Looked up from germline, CDR1 is SGDLS and CDR2 is YYNGEE. The CDR3 sequence is CASSVTSGKVNEQFF. The CDR3 DNA reads as TGTGCCAGCAGCGTAACTAGCGGGAAGGTCAATGAGCAGTTCTTC.

This clone was observed a handful of times. The V gene is TRBV7-9, the J gene TRBJ1-5; D unresolved. The V gene lost 1 base and the J gene lost 8 bases, with 12 bases spanning the gap. This CDR3 region has 14 residues. The V gene's germline CDR1 is SEHNR and CDR2 FQNEAQ (reference sequence). The CDR3 DNA is TGTGCCAGCAGCTTAGTGGGCGGGAATGAGCCCCAGCATTTT. Protein: CASSLVGGNEPQHF.

This clone was seen more than once but under ten times. This sequence joins TRBV4-2 and TRBJ2-2; D is possibly TRBD2 (5 bases). V was clipped by 1 base and J by 3 bases, with 9 bases between them. Per germline, CDR1 LGHNA and CDR2 YNFKEQ. The CDR3 spans 15 residues. CDR3 region: CASSQVKGDTGELFF. DNA for the CDR3: TGTGCCAGCAGCCAAGTTAAGGGAGACACCGGGGAGCTGTTTTTT.

The genes are TRBV27 and TRBJ2-2, with 9 bases that match TRBD2. Germline V gene lookup returns CDR1 MNHEY and CDR2 SMNVEV (reference sequence). V dropped 1 base and J dropped 9; count of bases not matched to a gene: 12. The CDR3 has 17 residues. CDR3 region: CASSLLRGGAKGRELFF. Written as DNA, the CDR3 is TGTGCCAGCAGTTTATTACGCGGGGGGGCTAAAGGCCGGGAGCTGTTTTTT.

The chain employs TRBV6-5 and TRBJ1-6; no definite D call. This CDR3 is built from 14 residues. Germline values: CDR1 MNHEY, CDR2 SVGAGI. Trimming cost V 2 bases and J 10 bases, with 12 bases left between them. The CDR3 DNA reads TGTGCCAGCAGTTACGCTGGTCTAGGATCACCCCTCCACTTT. Its translation is CASSYAGLGSPLHF.

The chain has TRBV30 and TRBJ1-5; TRBD1 is a possible D gene (5 bases). CDR1 and CDR2 from the germline V gene are GTSNPN and SVGIG (reference sequence). Trimming took 1 base from V and 4 from J, leaving 8 bases between them. CDR3 length equals 13 residues. CDR3 amino acids: CAWSAGGNQPQHF. CDR3 nucleotide sequence: TGTGCCTGGAGTGCCGGGGGTAATCAGCCCCAGCATTTT.

The chain links TRBV5-1 to TRBJ1-6; the match to TRBD1 covers 7 bases. CDR3 size: 14 residues. The V gene's germline CDR1 is SGHRS and CDR2 YFSETQ. V shed 2 bases and J 5 bases; nucleotides not matched to a gene: 1. CDR3 nucleotide sequence: TGCGCCAGCAGCTTACAGGGGAATAATTCACCCCTCCACTTT. Translated, it gives CASSLQGNNSPLHF. Combining the CDR3 with reference TRBV5-1 and TRBJ1-6 gives the whole variable domain KAGVTQTPRYLIKTRGQQVTLSCSPISGHRSVSWYQQTPGQGLQFLFEYFSETQRNKGNFPGRFSGRQFSNSRSEMNVSTLELGDSALYLCASSLQGNNSPLHFGNGTRLTVT.

This clone appeared a few times. The chain recombines TRBV6-6 with TRBJ2-1; 7 nucleotides line up with TRBD2. V lost 4 bases and J lost 2; bases outside the gene matches: 5. Per the germline V gene, CDR1 is MNHNY and CDR2 is SVGAGI (reference sequence). CDR3 length: 15 residues. The DNA of the CDR3 is TGTGCCAGCAGTTCTCGGGGGACTACCTACAATGAGCAGTTCTTC. Translation: CASSSRGTTYNEQFF.